There are many counts of the clone carrying this T cell receptor beta chain. As yet, its antigen is unknown. Researchers defined stable Graves' hyperthyroidism as no ophthalmopathy progression within 18 months. Amplification of TCR beta CDR3 regions used RNA as the template. An initial round of RT-PCR targeting the TCR CDR3 relied on the HTBI primer set. TCRdb re-derived calls from the multiplex PCR reads in MiXCR, one entry per CDR3 protein. The data show a few hundred thousand distinct CDR3 sequences, with about 18% seen just once and around 3.6% held by the top ten. V was trimmed by 8 bases and J by 8 bases, leaving 18 bases between them. Germline CDR1 is SQVTM and CDR2 is ANQGSEA. The CDR3 runs 12 residues. This specimen belongs to a study of T cells in Graves' hyperthyroidism and ophthalmopathy. On the study more broadly: Pretreatment peripheral blood was obtained at initial diagnosis. Study conclusions and caveats: Ophthalmopathy prediction by the model preceded onset by a median approximately 5.9 months. Blood also contained most expanded thyroid clonotypes above 0.001.

Sequenced: blood. The V call is TRBV29-1, the J call TRBJ1-2; tentative D call: TRBD1 (6 bases). This TCR was sampled from a woman aged 18-30 years with Graves' hyperthyroidism. DNA of the CDR3: TGCAGCTTGTACAGGGATCCGGGCGGCTACACCTTC. Encoded protein: CSLYRDPGGYTF.